The sequence of this T cell receptor beta chain was determined in a study of cytomegalovirus exposure and HLA in healthy donors (dated by TCRdb to about 2017). With regard to the full study: An earlier analysis of roughly 500 of the donors reported 250 to 300 Gb of sequence data and 120 million or so unique TCR beta sequences from about 180 million T cells. HLA typing covered class I and class II loci at four-digit resolution. To study patterns of TCR occurrence, a later analysis re-analyzed previously published TCR beta repertoires from hundreds of donors and added high-resolution HLA genotyping. Donor age, sex, ethnicity and CMV serostatus were collected together with the repertoire data. The study used immunosequencing to profile the T cell repertoires of under 700 subjects and linked those repertoires to cytomegalovirus serostatus. The study aimed to test whether signatures of past pathogen exposure could be identified by cataloging public T cell receptors. In the later analysis, no new phenotypic data were used to find candidate immune exposures; instead, reliance was placed on TCR beta sequences and their occurrence across donors. The number of typed donors differed by locus: about 620-640 for A, B, C, DRB1 and DQB1; 500 to 550 for DQA1; 606 for DPA1; and some 470 for DPB1. Genome-wide SNP genotypes for about three fifths of the roughly 670 donors were used in a later genetic analysis, which treated that subset as a discovery cohort. Every discovery cohort repertoire had been produced on one sequencing platform. High-throughput TCR immunosequencing, statistical association of individual TCRs with disease status, and machine learning were combined to predict cytomegalovirus infection status. In addition to the first cohort of hundreds of subjects, a separate validation cohort of under 150 different subjects was used. Across around 400 genotyped donors of the cohort, an average of about 220,000 unique TCR beta nucleotide sequences per donor were sequenced, and roughly a sixth of those sequences were non-productive. An early release covering just under 650 HLA-typed donors comprised 250 to 350 gigabases of sequencing data and approximately 80 million unique TCR sequences. An earlier analysis of around 580 of the donors used high-throughput TCR beta sequencing to judge whether each TCR beta V gene segment behaved as functional or pseudogenic. Of the 300 to 500 genotyped donors, 81% were placed in the genetic ancestry cluster associated with self-reported Caucasian donors. About 5 DR-DQ haplotypes were handled as single units for association and clustering, since linkage in the cohort was strong. What the work shows at the level of the full study, not this receptor alone: Linkage disequilibrium might explain the correlated functional status among segregating V segments, but an unknown experimental factor could not be ruled out. The authors suggested that the approach could potentially be generalized to other disease states and immunological phenotypes. In a later genetic analysis, a missense DCLRE1C variant was associated with V-gene and J-gene trimming of TCR beta chains, and the association was replicated in an independent cohort. Sequencing depth was assumed to be roughly uniform across donors in the presence/absence analyses, though that assumption may not hold. The cohort was sequenced for TCR beta chains only, and without alpha or paired-chain data the features that could be detected were limited. The classifier was reported to diagnose cytomegalovirus status with high specificity and sensitivity in both the original cohort and the validation cohort. The study listed over 150 TCR beta chains as associated with cytomegalovirus. Strong co-occurrence of HLA alleles, especially DR and DQ, made assigning TCR associations to individual alleles difficult. A later analysis found that TCR association rates varied across HLA loci, with DRB1 alleles showing the most associated TCRs and HLA-C alleles the fewest. Three of the identified cytomegalovirus-associated TCR beta chains were confirmed in vitro to be specific for cytomegalovirus antigens. Broadly in line with IMGT annotations, most TCR beta V segments showed up in productive rearrangements about 87% or about 30% of the time in an earlier analysis of approximately 600 of the donors. Because the 87-base-pair reads could not distinguish some IMGT-functional V segments, including TRBV6-2 and TRBV6-3, those segments were excluded. Because some donors lacked HLA typing at each locus, the association tests relied only on the typed subset. According to a later genetic analysis, donors in an Asian-associated ancestry cluster had fewer N-insertions in productive TCRs than the roughly 670-donor mean. A later analysis found that most CMV-associated TCR beta chains appeared HLA-restricted, with HLA associations seemingly driven largely by CMV exposure. Most TCR sequences were seen in very few donors, while some public TCRs were found in many individuals. According to a later analysis, parvovirus B19, influenza, CMV and Epstein-Barr virus appeared linked to several top co-occurrence clusters. Because counts were too low, about 18 rarely observed V segments, including chromosome 9 orphons, were left out of the earlier analysis of 500 to 650 of the donors. A cluster of highly shared sequence variants was judged likely to be a technical artifact of the sequencing pipeline. A further reported finding was that TCR beta sequences accurately predicted the HLA-A and HLA-B alleles for most subjects in the first cohort. The only immune exposure information available for the cohort was CMV serostatus. In a later analysis, HLA-associated TCR beta chains were found to be more clonally expanded and to have lower generation probabilities than equally common non-associated chains. A later analysis associated some 17,000 TCR beta sequences with specific HLA alleles at a false discovery rate of 0.05.

The cohort consisted of 670 or so healthy bone marrow donors. At the time of sampling, every cohort member was nominally healthy, though immune exposures that went unrecorded were likely present. The donor was CMV seronegative and belonged to the group of around 400 seronegative cohort members. A peripheral blood sample was provided by each donor, and peripheral blood mononuclear cells were used for TCR beta sequencing. Genomic DNA extraction from the blood cell samples was performed with the Qiagen DNeasy Blood Extraction Kit. Libraries were prepared through the immunoSEQ multiplex PCR assay. A mixture of 60 forward primers for TCR Vbeta segments and 13 reverse primers for TCR Jbeta segments was used in the multiplex PCR. The CDR3 region of rearranged TCR beta genes was amplified from genomic DNA with a multiplex PCR assay. On the Illumina HiSeq System, the amplified TCR beta libraries were sequenced as 87-base-pair reads. For the original study's pipeline: Across the roughly 600 repertoires, a later analysis counted approximately 75 million unique TCR beta chains, approximately 10 million of which were shared by at least two donors. Raw reads were error-corrected and collapsed into unique sequences by a nearest-neighbor algorithm in which closely related sequences were merged to remove PCR and sequencing errors. V, D and J gene segments were assigned by aligning CDR3 sequences to IMGT reference sequences. For a sequence to be retained, a match of at least six nucleotides to both a V gene segment and a J gene segment was required. A rearrangement counted as productive if the CDR3 had no stop codons and remained in frame with V and J, and every other rearrangement counted as non-productive. Following IMGT convention, CDR3 was defined as the stretch from the second conserved V-encoded cysteine up to the conserved J-encoded phenylalanine. The earlier analysis of around 640 of the donors excluded sequences that lacked an unambiguous match to a single V gene segment. In an earlier analysis of 500 to 750 of the donors, V segments were called functional above 56.7% productive rearrangements and were called segregating when the between-donor standard deviation exceeded 5%. To diagnose cytomegalovirus status from the catalog of TCR beta chain sequences, a statistical classification framework was built. V and J gene assignment, in a later analysis, came from comparing TCR nucleotide sequences with IMGT/GENE-DB human TR gene sequences. The TCRdist pipeline was used in a later analysis to assign CDR3 sequences and most-parsimonious VDJ recombination scenarios. In a later analysis, every TCR beta chain was defined by the combination of its CDR3 amino acid sequence and its V-gene family, and reads without a unique V-gene family were dropped. To address suspected cross-contamination and a sequencing artifact, a later analysis removed roughly 640 highly shared, low-generation-probability nucleotide sequences. A later analysis calculated a clonal expansion index for each public chain from normalized within-repertoire ranks of inferred template counts. In a later analysis, generation probabilities were computed with a VDJ recombination model fitted to out-of-frame rearrangements, and the resulting probabilities were checked against IGoR. Hypergeometric tests were used in a later analysis to score TCR-TCR, TCR-HLA and TCR-CMV co-occurrence, with a repertoire-size bias correction applied to the TCR pairs. A later analysis estimated false discovery rates by permuting HLA or CMV assignments 20 times. A later analysis grouped co-occurring TCRs with DBSCAN, adding TCRdist sequence similarity when clustering within HLA-allele-positive subsets. Co-occurrence clustering excluded repertoires with fewer than 30,000 or more than 120,000 public chains, plus five with anomalous nucleotide sharing. The table comes from immuneACCESS by way of TCRdb, which keeps in-frame sequences with V and J called. Part of the clones is missing from these tables; in studies checked, under half for an unresolved V gene and the rest for unknown reasons. Clone size and V and J calls were adopted from that table, with D and trimming inferred from the DNA. This sample comprises fewer than 250,000 clones, over 75% of them detected only once. Jointly, the top ten make up 1.5% to 2% of the sample.

Details on this clone: Its antigen target is currently unknown. The input lacks base qualities; no much larger clone sits a single base away.

Taken from cysteine to phenylalanine, the CDR3 has 14 residues. Only the CDR3 DNA stays, 42 bases, in frame from base 1. V lost 10 bases and J lost 4 bases; the stretch between them is 17 bases long. As encoded in the germline V gene, CDR1 is SNHLY while CDR2 is FYNNEI. The clonotype comes from a male donor in good health and CMV-seronegative. Sequencing was performed on PBMCs. The rearranged chain carries TRBV2 and TRBJ1-5; perhaps TRBD1 is the D gene, with 6 bases matching. The CDR3 sequence is CATSEQGINQPQHF. The nucleotide sequence reads as follows: TGTGCCACCTCAGAACAGGGAATTAATCAGCCCCAGCATTTT.